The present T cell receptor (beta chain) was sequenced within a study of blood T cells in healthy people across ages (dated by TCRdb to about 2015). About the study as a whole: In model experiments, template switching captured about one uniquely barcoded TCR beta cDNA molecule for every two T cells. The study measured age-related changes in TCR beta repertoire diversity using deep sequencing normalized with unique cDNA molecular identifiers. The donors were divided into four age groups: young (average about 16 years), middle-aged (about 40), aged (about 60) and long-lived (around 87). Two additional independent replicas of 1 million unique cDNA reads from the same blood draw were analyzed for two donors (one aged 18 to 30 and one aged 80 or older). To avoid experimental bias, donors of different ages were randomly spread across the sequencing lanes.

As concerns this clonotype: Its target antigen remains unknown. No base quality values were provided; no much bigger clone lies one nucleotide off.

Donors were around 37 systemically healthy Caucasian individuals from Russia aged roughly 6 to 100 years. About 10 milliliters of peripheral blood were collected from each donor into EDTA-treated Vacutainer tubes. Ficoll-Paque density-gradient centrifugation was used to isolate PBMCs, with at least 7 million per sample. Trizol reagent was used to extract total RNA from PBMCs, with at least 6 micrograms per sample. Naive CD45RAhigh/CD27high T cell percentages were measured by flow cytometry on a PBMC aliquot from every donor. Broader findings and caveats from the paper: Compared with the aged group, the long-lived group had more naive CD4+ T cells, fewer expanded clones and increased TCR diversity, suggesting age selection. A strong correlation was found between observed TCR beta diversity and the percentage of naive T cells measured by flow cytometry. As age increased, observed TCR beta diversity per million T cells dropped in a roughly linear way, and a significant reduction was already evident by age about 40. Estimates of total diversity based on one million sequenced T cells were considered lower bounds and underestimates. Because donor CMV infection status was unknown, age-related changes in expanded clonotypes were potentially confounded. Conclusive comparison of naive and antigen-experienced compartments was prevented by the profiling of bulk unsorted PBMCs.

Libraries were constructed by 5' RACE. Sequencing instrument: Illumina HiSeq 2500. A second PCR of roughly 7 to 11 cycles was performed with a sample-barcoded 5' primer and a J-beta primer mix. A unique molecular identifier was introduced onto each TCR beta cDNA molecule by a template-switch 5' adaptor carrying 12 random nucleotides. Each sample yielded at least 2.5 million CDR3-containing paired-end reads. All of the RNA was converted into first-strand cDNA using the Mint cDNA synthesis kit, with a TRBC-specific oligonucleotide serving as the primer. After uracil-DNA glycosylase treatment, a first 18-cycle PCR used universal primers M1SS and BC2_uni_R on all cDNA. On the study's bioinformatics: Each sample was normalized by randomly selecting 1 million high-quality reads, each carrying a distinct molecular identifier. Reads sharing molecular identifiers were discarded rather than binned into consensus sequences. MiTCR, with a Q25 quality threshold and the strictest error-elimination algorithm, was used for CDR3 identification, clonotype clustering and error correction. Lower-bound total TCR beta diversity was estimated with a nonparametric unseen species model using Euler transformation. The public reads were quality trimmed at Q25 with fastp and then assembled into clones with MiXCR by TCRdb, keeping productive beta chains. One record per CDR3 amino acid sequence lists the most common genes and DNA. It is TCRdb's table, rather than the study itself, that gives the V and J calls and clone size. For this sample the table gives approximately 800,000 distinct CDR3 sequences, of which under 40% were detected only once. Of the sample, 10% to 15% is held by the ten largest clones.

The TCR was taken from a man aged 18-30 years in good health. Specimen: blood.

The bases read TGTGCCATCAGTGACCCCACCGGGGAGCTGTTTTTT. This is translated as CAISDPTGELFF. The sequence links TRBV10-3 to TRBJ2-2, with the D segment identity uncertain. Its CDR3 holds 12 amino acids, cysteine through phenylalanine. The CDR3 DNA has 36 bases and is translated from base 1. Via the germline V gene, CDR1 is ENHRY and CDR2 SYGVKD. The V end loses 3 bases and the J end loses 4 bases, and a stretch of 3 bases separates them.